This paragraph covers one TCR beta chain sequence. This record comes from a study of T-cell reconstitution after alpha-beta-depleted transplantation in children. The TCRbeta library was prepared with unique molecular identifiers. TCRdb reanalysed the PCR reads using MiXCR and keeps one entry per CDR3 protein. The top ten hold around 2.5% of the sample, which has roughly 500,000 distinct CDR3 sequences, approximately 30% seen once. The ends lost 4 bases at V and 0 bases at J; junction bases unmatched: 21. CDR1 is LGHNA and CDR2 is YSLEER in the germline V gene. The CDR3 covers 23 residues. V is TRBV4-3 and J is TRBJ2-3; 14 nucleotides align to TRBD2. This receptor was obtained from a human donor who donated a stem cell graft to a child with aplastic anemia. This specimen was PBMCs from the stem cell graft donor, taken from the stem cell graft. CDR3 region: CASSRYPPRTSGRRDSSTDTQYF. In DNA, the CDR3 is TGCGCCAGCAGCCGATATCCCCCCCGGACTAGCGGGAGGAGAGACTCTAGCACAGATACGCAGTATTTT.